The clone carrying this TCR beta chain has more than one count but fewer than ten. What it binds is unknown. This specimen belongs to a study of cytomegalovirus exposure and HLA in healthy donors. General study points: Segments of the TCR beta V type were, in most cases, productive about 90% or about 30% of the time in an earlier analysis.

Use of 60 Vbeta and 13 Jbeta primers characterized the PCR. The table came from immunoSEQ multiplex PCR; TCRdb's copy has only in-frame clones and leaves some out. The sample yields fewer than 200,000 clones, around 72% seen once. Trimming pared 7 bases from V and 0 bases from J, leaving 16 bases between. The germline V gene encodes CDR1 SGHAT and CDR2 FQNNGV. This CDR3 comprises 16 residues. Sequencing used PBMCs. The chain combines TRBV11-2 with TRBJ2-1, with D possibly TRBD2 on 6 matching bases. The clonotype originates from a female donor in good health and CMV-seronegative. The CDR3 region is CASKERADSSYNEQFF. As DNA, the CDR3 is TGTGCCAGCAAGGAGCGGGCGGATAGCTCCTACAATGAGCAGTTCTTC.